This T cell receptor beta chain stems from a study of blood T cells in healthy people across ages. V gave up 4 bases and J gave up 6 bases; unmatched junction bases: 9. CDR1 LGHNA and CDR2 YNFKEQ come from the germline V gene. The CDR3 length is 15 residues. Primers used in a second PCR of roughly 6 to 11 cycles were a sample-barcoded 5' primer and a J-beta primer mix. TCRdb used MiXCR to reprocess the 5' RACE reads, holding one entry per CDR3 protein. The sample has approximately 810,000 distinct CDR3 sequences; roughly 26% are singletons. Comment on this clonotype: With a much larger clone just one base away, this may be a read error.

The TCR originated in an elderly woman in good health. The specimen sequenced was blood. The V gene is TRBV4-2, the J gene TRBJ2-3; 8 nucleotides align to TRBD2. The CDR3 sequence is CASSPLAEARDTQYF. CDR3 sequence (DNA): TGTGCCAGCAGCCCACTAGCGGAGGCTCGGGATACGCAGTATTTT.